One and the same sample provided the 20 T cell receptor beta chains below, sequenced in a study of T-cell memory formation after mild COVID-19. TCRdb independently ran MiXCR on the 5' RACE reads; one entry per CDR3 protein. The table records approximately 410,000 distinct CDR3 sequences, 20% to 30% of them present only once. Sequencing was performed on PBMCs or a T cell subset sorted from them (not recorded which). These receptors were taken from an adult woman who had mild COVID-19 (a few samples of this study predate the infection). Cell type and time point are not known.

In this sample, this clonotype turned up once. The chain is built from TRBV6-6 and TRBJ1-1; D call uncertain. V lost 7 bases to trimming and J lost 8 bases, with 17 bases between them. The CDR3 runs to 13 residues. Germline CDR1 and CDR2: MNHNY and SVGAGI (reference sequence). The CDR3 here is CASTQVLETEAFF. CDR3 coding DNA: TGTGCCAGCACCCAAGTGCTCGAGACCGAAGCTTTCTTT.

This clonotype turned up a few times. This sequence joins TRBV5-1 and TRBJ2-6; D uncertain. V lost 1 base and J lost 4, with 9 bases in between. This CDR3 is built from 15 residues. Germline lookup yields CDR1 SGHRS and CDR2 YFSETQ. The DNA of the CDR3 is TGCGCCAGCAGCTTGCGGACGTCCGGGGCCAACGTCCTGACTTTC. Protein product: CASSLRTSGANVLTF.

This clonotype occurred a few times. The rearrangement joins TRBV5-5 to TRBJ2-5, with TRBD2 matching over 7 bases. V gave up 0 bases and J gave up 2 bases; unmatched junction bases: 19. The CDR3 consists of 20 residues. CDR1 is SGHKS, CDR2 YYEKEE, per germline (reference sequence). CDR3 amino acids: CASSLAPGEGSLWQQETQYF. The CDR3 DNA reads TGTGCCAGCAGCTTGGCCCCCGGGGAGGGCTCTCTTTGGCAACAAGAGACCCAGTACTTC.

This clonotype was detected a few times. This chain uses TRBV12-3 or TRBV12-4 with TRBJ1-1; D might be TRBD1 (6 bases). V was cut by 3 bases and J by 5 bases, with 13 bases left in between. This CDR3 spans 14 amino acids. CDR3 amino acids: CASSFSGAWTEAFF. DNA of the CDR3: TGTGCCAGCAGTTTCTCAGGGGCTTGGACTGAAGCTTTCTTT.

This clonotype was seen more than once but under ten times. The rearrangement uses TRBV2 and TRBJ1-2; no clear D. Deletions cut 5 bases from V and 0 bases from J, with 7 bases between. CDR3 length: 13 amino acids. CDR1 and CDR2 (germline): SNHLY, FYNNEI. CDR3 DNA: TGTGCCAGCAGTTACGAAGCTAACTATGGCTACACCTTC. Its protein is CASSYEANYGYTF.

The V call is TRBV12-3 or TRBV12-4, the J call TRBJ1-1; D possibly corresponds to TRBD1 (6 bases). The CDR3 totals 16 residues. Trimming removed 1 base from V and 1 base from J, with 13 bases in between. The CDR3 coding sequence is TGTGCCAGCAGTTTAGGCGGCAGGGGACAGAACACTGAAGCTTTCTTT. Translated: CASSLGGRGQNTEAFF.

The J gene is TRBJ1-5, the V gene TRBV14; no clear D. Germline loops: CDR1 SGHDN, CDR2 FVKESK. Trimming stripped 3 bases from V and 2 bases from J, with 5 bases between. The CDR3 sequence is 13 residues long. The CDR3: CASSQYGNQPQHF. Written as DNA, the CDR3 is TGTGCCAGCAGCCAGTACGGCAATCAGCCCCAGCATTTT.

V and J are TRBV5-1 and TRBJ2-3, with D maybe TRBD2 (6 bases). Germline-derived CDR1 and CDR2 are SGHRS and YFSETQ. V was clipped by 3 bases and J by 2 bases, with 19 bases between them. The CDR3 has 17 amino acids. CDR3 DNA sequence: TGCGCCAGCAGCTCGCCAACTACCCCTAGCGACACAGATACGCAGTATTTT. It codes for CASSSPTTPSDTDTQYF.

The CDR3 region is CAGSDRGSLEQYF. The CDR3 DNA is TGTGCCGGAAGTGACAGAGGATCGTTAGAGCAGTACTTC. This chain connects TRBV7-9 to TRBJ2-7; D might be TRBD1 (5 bases). Germline loops: CDR1 SEHNR, CDR2 FQNEAQ (reference sequence). Trimming left V 11 bases short and J 7 bases short, with 21 bases between. The CDR3 sequence is 13 residues long.

The V call is TRBV7-3, the J call TRBJ1-2; 8 bases map to TRBD1. The V and J ends lost 2 bases and 4 bases, in that order; junction bases with no gene match: 9. CDR1 is SGHTA and CDR2 is FQGTGA in the germline V gene. The CDR3 has 16 residues. CDR3 in DNA: TGTGCCAGCAGCTTAGAACCCGATGGACAGGGCTATGGCTACACCTTC. Its translation is CASSLEPDGQGYGYTF.

The gene calls are TRBV10-3 and TRBJ2-1; a weak D match, TRBD1 (6 bases). The CDR3 is 16 amino acids. The germline V and J ends were trimmed by 4 bases and 5 bases, with 18 bases remaining between them. CDR1 and CDR2 (germline): ENHRY, SYGVKD. CDR3: CAISVSQGRGHNEQFF. The CDR3 region has the DNA TGTGCCATCAGTGTATCACAGGGTCGGGGCCACAATGAGCAGTTCTTC.

Here the CDR3 reads CASSPRLTAEAFF. For the CDR3, the DNA is TGTGCCAGCAGTCCAAGGTTGACTGCTGAAGCTTTCTTT. This chain links TRBV12-3 or TRBV12-4 with TRBJ1-1; no clear D gene. This CDR3 spans 13 amino acids. V dropped 5 bases and J dropped 6 bases, with 13 bases sitting between them.

This clonotype occurred a few times. V gene TRBV18 combines with J gene TRBJ2-1, with 7 positions matching TRBD1. This CDR3 spans 15 amino acids. Germline-derived CDR1 and CDR2 are KGHSH and LQKENI. V gave up 2 bases and J gave up 7 bases; unmatched junction bases: 8. This CDR3 is CASSPFLTGMNEQFF. CDR3 DNA: TGTGCCAGCTCACCATTTCTGACAGGGATGAATGAGCAGTTCTTC.

V gene TRBV20-1 combines with J gene TRBJ1-1, with no clear D. From germline, CDR1 is DFQATT and CDR2 SNEGSKA (reference sequence). The CDR3 extends over 12 amino acids. CDR3 residues: CSRAEGNTEAFF. The CDR3 nucleotides read TGCAGCCGGGCCGAGGGGAACACTGAAGCTTTCTTT.

In its sample, this clonotype was seen once. This rearrangement joins TRBV10-3 to TRBJ2-1; 8 bases are a match to TRBD1. This CDR3 has 16 residues. Germline CDR1 is ENHRY and CDR2 is SYGVKD. V shed 11 bases and J 2 bases; nucleotides not matched to a gene: 14. CDR3 sequence: CAVKPDRGEAYNEQFF. Written as DNA, the CDR3 is TGTGCCGTCAAACCCGACAGGGGAGAGGCCTACAATGAGCAGTTCTTC.

The gene calls are TRBV4-1 and TRBJ2-4; 9 bases fit TRBD1. The CDR3 sequence is 14 residues long. Trimming removed 0 bases from V and 8 bases from J; junction bases left unmatched: 2. Germline V gene lookup returns CDR1 MGHRA and CDR2 YSYEKL. The chain's CDR3 is CASSQETGGYIQYF. The CDR3 DNA reads as TGCGCCAGCAGCCAAGAGACAGGGGGGTACATTCAGTACTTC.

V and J are TRBV7-2 and TRBJ2-1; 7 positions agree with TRBD1. Germline V lookup: CDR1 SGHTA, CDR2 FQGNSA. The CDR3 runs 14 residues. V trimming: 2 bases; J trimming: 7 bases; junction bases outside the gene matches: 5. The DNA of the CDR3 is TGTGCCAGCAGCTTAAGAACAGGGGTGAATGAGCAGTTCTTC. Translating it yields CASSLRTGVNEQFF.

This clonotype was counted between two and nine times. This rearrangement joins TRBV6-5 to TRBJ2-5; 9 bases map to TRBD2. Germline lookup yields CDR1 MNHEY and CDR2 SVGAGI. The trim removed 2 bases at V and 5 bases at J, leaving 6 bases unmatched. The length of the CDR3 is 15 residues. Here the CDR3 reads CASSYGGRARETQYF. In DNA form, the CDR3 reads TGTGCCAGCAGTTACGGCGGGAGGGCCAGGGAGACCCAGTACTTC.

The sample holds a few counts of this clonotype. The J gene is TRBJ2-6, the V gene TRBV4-3; D is unresolved. Germline V CDR1 and CDR2: LGHNA, YSLEER. CDR3 length equals 17 residues. The V and J ends lost 0 bases and 4 bases respectively, with 13 bases between them. The DNA of the CDR3 is TGCGCCAGCAGCCAAGAGAAGGCGAGGTGGGGGGCCAACGTCCTGACTTTC. Protein sequence: CASSQEKARWGANVLTF.

This clonotype appeared a few times. This chain uses TRBV7-3 with TRBJ2-7; 11 nucleotides align to TRBD1. V lost 5 bases to trimming and J lost 3 bases; unmatched junction nucleotides: 9. Germline V gene lookup returns CDR1 SGHTA and CDR2 FQGTGA. The CDR3 is 16 amino acids. The CDR3 region is CASSPGRDRGFYEQYF. The DNA of the CDR3 is TGTGCCAGCAGCCCAGGGAGGGACAGGGGGTTCTACGAGCAGTACTTC.